This entry concerns a single TCR beta chain. The junction shows a germline mismatch at one end, possibly a read error. TCRdb reprocessed the RT-PCR reads via MiXCR and lists one record per CDR3 protein. The sample contains around 600,000 distinct CDR3 sequences, 11% of which appear only once. These data belong to a study of response to subunit inactivated influenza vaccine. This CDR3 is built from 15 residues. Per the germline V gene, CDR1 is DFQATT and CDR2 is SNEGSKA (reference sequence). This sample was shared with a second study, whose subject was T cells expressing NK-cell markers. That study reports: Making the TCR beta cDNA relied on 5'RACE template switching with UMIs. More than 5 of the donors carried dominant NKG2C+ clonotypes that took up about 1.0-7.0% of their CD8+ T cells. These same clonotypes (in several donors) also led the CD3+CD56-NKG2C+ fraction. Clones of NKG2C+ T cells that had expanded were of unclear HCMV specificity.

The source is a man aged 45-65 years who received an inactivated influenza vaccine. This rearrangement joins TRBV20-1 to TRBJ2-1; TRBD2 agrees at 11 bases. The sample was PBMCs from blood, taken on the day of vaccination. The CDR3 DNA is TGCAGTTCTAGACCTAGCGGGAGGACATTCAATGAGCAGTTCTTC. Translation gives CSSRPSGRTFNEQFF.